Presented here are 21 T cell receptor beta chains from one specimen sequenced in a study of technical replicates of blood from several donors. Assay used: immunoSEQ multiplex PCR; TCRdb lists only in-frame clones, some missing. Counted here are over 50,000 clones, 70% to 90% occurring once; the ten biggest clones make up roughly 5%. Sequencing was carried out using PBMCs. The receptors stem from a human donor in good health. Some clones in this sample may be carry-over from other donors' samples.

This clone was detected only a few times. This rearrangement joins TRBV7-6 to TRBJ1-6; 7 bases match TRBD1. Trimming removed 5 bases from V and 9 bases from J; junction bases left unmatched: 16. The CDR3 is made up of 17 amino acids. Germline V CDR1 and CDR2: SGHVS, FNYEAQ. The CDR3 DNA follows: TGTGCCAGCAGCGAAACAGGGGCGAAAGGGTGGGGTTCACCCCTCCACTTT. Translation: CASSETGAKGWGSPLHF.

The chain links TRBV13 to TRBJ1-1, with 8 bases aligning to TRBD1. CDR1 PRHDT and CDR2 FYEKMQ come from the germline V gene (reference sequence). With 4 bases clipped from V and 3 bases from J, the junction kept 4 bases outside the gene matches. This CDR3 is built from 14 residues. CDR3 loop: CASSSGQGYTEAFF. As DNA, the CDR3 is TGTGCCAGCAGCTCCGGACAGGGCTACACTGAAGCTTTCTTT.

This clone was observed once. This chain joins TRBV6-6 and TRBJ2-3; 7 bases align to TRBD2. This CDR3 has 15 amino acids. Germline CDR1 is MNHNY and CDR2 is SVGAGI (reference sequence). V was pared by 2 bases and J by 3 bases, with 5 bases of the junction left unmatched. CDR3 nucleotide sequence: TGTGCCAGCAGTTACCCTAGCGGATTGACAGATACGCAGTATTTT. This codes for CASSYPSGLTDTQYF.

The rearrangement joins TRBV9 to TRBJ2-7; maybe TRBD1 (5 bases). CDR1 and CDR2 from the germline V gene are SGDLS and YYNGEE. This CDR3 contains 14 residues. Trimming left V 0 bases short and J 0 bases short, with 7 bases between. The CDR3 coding sequence is TGTGCCAGCAGCGTAGCTACAGGCTCCTACGAGCAGTACTTC. Translation gives CASSVATGSYEQYF.

This clone has a handful of counts. The V gene is TRBV6-5, the J gene TRBJ2-3; TRBD2 matches at 9 bases. With 2 bases clipped from V and 7 bases from J, the junction kept 4 bases outside the gene matches. The CDR3 runs 14 residues. CDR1 and CDR2 (germline): MNHEY, SVGAGI. In DNA, the CDR3 is TGTGCCAGCAGTTACGTGCGGGGGGGGTATACGCAGTATTTT. It yields the protein CASSYVRGGYTQYF.

The rearrangement uses TRBV29-1 and TRBJ2-3, with D tentatively TRBD2 (6 bases). CDR1 and CDR2 from the germline V gene are SQVTM and ANQGSEA. V was shortened by 7 bases and J by 1 base, with 21 bases between the two germline ends. The CDR3 totals 16 residues. Here the CDR3 reads CSAGWLLTGGTDTQYF. The CDR3 DNA reads TGCAGCGCCGGGTGGTTGTTAACGGGGGGCACAGATACGCAGTATTTT.

The table lists this clone with a count of one. This rearrangement joins TRBV6-1 to TRBJ2-7; TRBD2 is a possible D gene (6 bases). Germline CDR1 is MNHNS and CDR2 is SASEGT. V gave up 6 bases and J gave up 3 bases, with 15 bases separating them. The CDR3 sequence is 14 residues long. The CDR3 DNA follows: TGTGCCAGCAGCCGGGGACTGGGAGACTACGAGCAGTACTTC. Translation: CASSRGLGDYEQYF.

This clone was recorded once. The chain recombines TRBV28 with TRBJ1-2, with 8 bases aligning to TRBD1. V lost 5 bases to trimming and J lost 8 bases; unmatched junction nucleotides: 13. The CDR3 has 15 residues. Germline lookup yields CDR1 MDHEN and CDR2 SYDVKM. DNA of the CDR3: TGTGCCAGCAGTCGAACCCTGGACAGGGTGGGGGGCTACACCTTC. This sequence encodes CASSRTLDRVGGYTF.

In this sample, this clone turned up once. This chain links TRBV2 with TRBJ1-5, with D unclear. CDR1 SNHLY and CDR2 FYNNEI come from the germline V gene. This CDR3 has 14 amino acids. The V and J ends lost 4 bases and 7 bases respectively, with 14 bases between them. The CDR3 sequence: CASSVGQERQPQHF. In DNA, the CDR3 is TGTGCCAGCAGTGTCGGCCAGGAACGGCAGCCCCAGCATTTT.

Only a few counts were recorded for this clone. The V gene is TRBV10-3, the J gene TRBJ2-3, with TRBD2 matching over 12 bases. Trimming took 2 bases from V and 1 from J; bases not matched to a gene: 4. The CDR3 loop spans 17 amino acids. Germline assignment: CDR1 ENHRY and CDR2 SYGVKD. CDR3: CAISEKRLAGGTDTQYF. CDR3 coding DNA: TGTGCCATCAGTGAGAAGCGACTAGCGGGGGGCACAGATACGCAGTATTTT.

This sequence joins TRBV6-1 and TRBJ1-5; D unclear. V gave up 1 base and J gave up 0 bases, with 10 bases separating them. Per the germline V gene, CDR1 is MNHNS and CDR2 is SASEGT. The CDR3 consists of 16 residues. The CDR3, as DNA: TGTGCCAGCAGTGAAGATCGAACAGATAGCAATCAGCCCCAGCATTTT. Translation gives CASSEDRTDSNQPQHF.

This clone was seen just once. The chain joins TRBV18 to TRBJ1-2; D is possibly TRBD1 (5 bases). This CDR3 contains 11 residues. Trimming pared 3 bases from V and 9 bases from J, leaving 8 bases between. The V gene's germline CDR1 is KGHSH and CDR2 LQKENI. The CDR3 here is CASSPDTSYTF. The CDR3 DNA reads as TGTGCCAGCTCACCGGACACCAGCTACACCTTC.

The chain combines TRBV6-5 with TRBJ1-1, with D unresolved. Germline assignment: CDR1 MNHEY and CDR2 SVGAGI. The CDR3 covers 13 residues. V was trimmed by 4 bases and J by 5 bases, leaving 11 bases between them. The CDR3 DNA reads TGTGCCAGCAGTTCCGGGGTCGGAACTGAAGCTTTCTTT. This gives the protein CASSSGVGTEAFF.

The V call is TRBV7-8, the J call TRBJ2-7, with a tentative D call TRBD2 (6 bases). This CDR3 is 14 amino acids long. Trimming took 3 bases from V and 2 from J, leaving 11 bases between them. Germline V gene lookup returns CDR1 SGHVS and CDR2 FQNEAQ. The CDR3 sequence: CASSLDYTPYEQYF. The DNA for the CDR3 is TGTGCCAGCAGCTTGGACTATACCCCCTACGAGCAGTACTTC.

This chain connects TRBV29-1 to TRBJ2-7; possible D gene TRBD2, 6 bases. The V gene lost 2 bases and the J gene lost 1 base, with 12 bases spanning the gap. Germline V lookup: CDR1 SQVTM, CDR2 ANQGSEA. This CDR3 comprises 14 residues. Here the CDR3 DNA reads TGCAGCGTTGAAACCGGGAGTGGGTCCTACGAGCAGTACTTC. It codes for CSVETGSGSYEQYF.

The table lists this clone with a few counts. J is TRBJ2-2 and V is TRBV7-3; TRBD1 matches at 9 bases. Losses at the gene ends were 5 bases for V and 2 bases for J; bases not matched to a gene: 3. The CDR3 length is 15 residues. Germline CDR1 is SGHTA and CDR2 is FQGTGA. The CDR3 is CASSPTGGNTGELFF. The CDR3 bases are TGTGCCAGCAGCCCGACAGGGGGAAACACCGGGGAGCTGTTTTTT.

The V and J genes are TRBV21-1 and TRBJ2-3; the table gives TRBD2 as D, unverified against the DNA. TRBV21-1 is designated a pseudogene. The CDR3 has 14 amino acids. The CDR3 DNA follows: TGTGCCTACGGACTAGCGGGGTGCACAGATACGCAGTATTTT. It yields the protein CAYGLAGCTDTQYF.

The rearrangement links TRBV7-9 to TRBJ2-5; no reliable D call. V was clipped by 5 bases and J by 6 bases, with 13 bases between them. The CDR3 spans 13 residues. Germline values: CDR1 SEHNR, CDR2 FQNEAQ (reference sequence). The DNA of the CDR3 is TGTGCCAGCAGCCAATCAGGTCATCAGACCCAGTACTTC. The encoded protein is CASSQSGHQTQYF.

A few counts support this clone. This chain joins TRBV30 and TRBJ2-6; D is possibly TRBD1 (6 bases). The CDR3 sequence is 16 residues long. Trimming removed 8 bases at V and 3 bases at J, with 20 bases between. Germline CDR1 reads GTSNPN; CDR2 reads SVGIG (reference sequence). In DNA form, the CDR3 reads TGTGCCGCGACCGGGACATCGACAGGTGGGGCCAACGTCCTGACTTTC. It translates to CAATGTSTGGANVLTF.

The chain links TRBV6-1 to TRBJ2-5, with D perhaps matching TRBD2 (6 bases). Trimming left V 0 bases short and J 2 bases short, with 13 bases between. This CDR3 is built from 16 residues. Germline V gene lookup returns CDR1 MNHNS and CDR2 SASEGT. In DNA, the CDR3 is TGTGCCAGCAGTGAAGCAGGGAGTAGCGGTCAAGAGACCCAGTACTTC. This translates into CASSEAGSSGQETQYF.

The V and J genes are TRBV5-1 and TRBJ2-1; 8 nucleotides align to TRBD1. Germline V gives CDR1 SGHRS, CDR2 YFSETQ. With V trimmed by 1 base and J by 3 bases, 0 bases remained unmatched. This CDR3 contains 14 residues. In DNA, the CDR3 is TGCGCCAGCAGCTTGACAGGGGGCTACAATGAGCAGTTCTTC. This codes for CASSLTGGYNEQFF.